This T cell receptor beta chain was identified in a study of blood T cell repertoires in COVID-19. Study summary: Material from acute and convalescent COVID-19 was sourced from the United States, Italy and Spain. Sample material is recorded as cDNA or gDNA derived from T cells, B-cell-depleted T cells, or PBMCs.

Methods used by the authors: The authors estimated nucleated cell counts from reference gene primer amplification. Method: immunoSEQ multiplex PCR; TCRdb's copy keeps in-frame clones and lacks some. That table furnishes V, J and clone size, whereas the DNA furnished D and trimming. Of over 70,000 clones in the sample, approximately 90% were seen once. CDR3 size: 13 residues. Deletions cut 9 bases from V and 0 bases from J, with 11 bases between. Per germline, CDR1 KGHSH and CDR2 LQKENI. Seattle patients were enrolled during active infection and followed longitudinally. The chain recombines TRBV18 with TRBJ2-5; D is possibly TRBD2 (6 bases). What was sequenced was peripheral blood. This receptor was identified in a man in his fifties or sixties with COVID-19, enrolled during active disease. CDR3 DNA sequence: TGTGCCAGTACACGGGACTACCAAGAGACCCAGTACTTC. This codes for CASTRDYQETQYF.